This TCR beta chain appears in the sequencing data of a study of human T cells and chemical hapten exposure (dated by TCRdb to the early 2020s). A note on the overall study: For sensitization, 2% DPC in acetone was applied to a 2 cm by 2 cm area of upper inner arm skin. Both TCR alpha and TCR beta chains were sequenced from each blood RNA sample. Patients additionally received weekly therapeutic DPC doses to the scalp throughout the approximately 24-week study period. Approximately 30 alopecia patients provided blood for TCR sequencing at one to four time points (pre-sensitization, 2, 6 and 24 weeks). Alopecia areata with under or over 50% scalp involvement, alopecia totalis and alopecia universalis were represented in the patient cohort, which was mostly female. Libraries were combined into a pool for sequencing, and differences in TCR yield between samples came mainly from small differences in library volumes within the pool. Blood samples were taken from patients before sensitization (week 0) and at 2, 6 and about 24 weeks after DPC sensitization. Patch testing was done on the upper back using Finn chambers containing 0.01% DPC, and results were scored after 6 days according to International Contact Dermatitis Research Group standards. In alopecia patients, the study followed how the peripheral blood TCR repertoire changed in vivo over primary and secondary sensitization to diphenylcyclopropenone (DPC), a hapten.

At least ten counts were recorded for this clonotype. Its antigen has not been determined. Per-base qualities were not stored, and no clone one base away is much larger. Study-wide conclusions, independent of this receptor: The number of TCRs above 1 in 1000 frequency did not change with DPC sensitization; there was no evidence of global repertoire structure alterations. Patch test score correlated positively with the number of PT1 expanded TCRs, reaching significance at thresholds 8, 16 and 32 but not at 4. All patients had alopecia, a presumed autoimmune disease, so their immune response might differ from that of healthy individuals. Compared with pre-sensitization or healthy control sets, expanded TCRs formed significantly more large CDR3 similarity clusters, which is consistent with antigen-driven responses. Repeated subsampling changed both the strength of the expansion versus patch-test correlation and the threshold at which the correlation became significant.

The method behind the library was RACE. The listed sequencing device is NextSeq 500. During library preparation, unique molecular identifiers were attached to individual cDNA molecules so that TCRs could be counted quantitatively and reproducibly. The original methods were these. A median of around 100,000 TCRs per sample was observed, with a range of 23,224 to 690,600. V, J and CDR3 annotation of the TCR reads was performed with the Decombinator software suite. For the PS versus PT1 abundance plots, all samples were subsampled to the same number of TCRs (28,000). Expanded TCRs were defined as absent before sensitization and observed at least eight times at the 2-week time point. TCRdb redid the processing of the public reads, applying fastp at Q25 and MiXCR, and retained in-frame beta chains. Each CDR3 protein appears once, grouped with its most common genes and DNA. The V and J calls, along with clone size, are taken from TCRdb and not from the paper's own processing. In this sample the table shows 35,000 to 45,000 distinct CDR3 sequences, about 12% of which occur a single time. Of the sample, approximately 1.9% falls within the top ten clones.

The CDR3 goes from the cysteine to the phenylalanine over 13 residues. The entry retains the CDR3 DNA only, 39 bases that are in frame from base 1. Reading the germline V gene gives CDR1 KGHSH and CDR2 LQKENI. Ends trimmed: V by 6 bases, J by 4 bases; bases unmatched to a gene: 4. In the paper's terms, the time point label means: pre-sensitization, week 0. The label giving this sample's treatment or condition can be read as: therapeutic diphenylcyclopropenone sensitization with weekly scalp DPC. Total RNA was extracted from unfractionated whole blood collected in Tempus Blood RNA tubes. At every patch-test visit, the blood draw took place before the patch test was put on. Patients were considered eligible if aged 18 to 70, diagnosed with alopecia and deemed suitable for DPC therapy, and patients were excluded if pregnant.

Sequenced here: whole blood, sampled in connection with sensitization to the hapten diphenylcyclopropenone (DPC). The TCR was taken from a woman aged 35 to 49 with alopecia areata. Some clones in this sample may be carry-over from other donors' samples. The sequence is built from TRBV18 and TRBJ2-5; a stretch of 8 junction bases matches TRBD1. The nucleotides read TGTGCCAGCTCGGCTACAGGGGGAGAGACCCAGTACTTC. Its coded protein is CASSATGGETQYF.